Below, one TCR beta chain is given with its context. The antigen is undetermined. The CDR3 has 14 residues. The junction had 6 bases not matched to a gene; V was cut back by 7 bases and J by 7 bases. The germline V gene encodes CDR1 LNHDA and CDR2 SQIVND (reference sequence). Extracted from the samples, RNA was reverse transcribed into cDNA to serve as the sequencing template. The repertoire was sequenced with immunoSEQ multiplex PCR; TCRdb's copy has only in-frame clones and lacks some. The sample shows 90,000 to 130,000 clones, roughly 64% of them seen only once. The data originate from a study of CD8+ T cells in alopecia areata. Study outcomes and limitations: Higher clonality was seen in lesional scalp than in normal scalp, especially in alopecia totalis/universalis. Scalp samples also yield sequences of resident alphabeta T cells from normal skin.

The V gene is TRBV19, the J gene TRBJ1-6; 8 positions match TRBD1. Specimen: CD8+ T cells sorted from blood. The clonotype was recovered from a human donor in good health. CDR3 DNA: TGTGCCAGTAAGTCCAGGGGGCCCAATTCACCCCTCCACTTT. Its translation: CASKSRGPNSPLHF.